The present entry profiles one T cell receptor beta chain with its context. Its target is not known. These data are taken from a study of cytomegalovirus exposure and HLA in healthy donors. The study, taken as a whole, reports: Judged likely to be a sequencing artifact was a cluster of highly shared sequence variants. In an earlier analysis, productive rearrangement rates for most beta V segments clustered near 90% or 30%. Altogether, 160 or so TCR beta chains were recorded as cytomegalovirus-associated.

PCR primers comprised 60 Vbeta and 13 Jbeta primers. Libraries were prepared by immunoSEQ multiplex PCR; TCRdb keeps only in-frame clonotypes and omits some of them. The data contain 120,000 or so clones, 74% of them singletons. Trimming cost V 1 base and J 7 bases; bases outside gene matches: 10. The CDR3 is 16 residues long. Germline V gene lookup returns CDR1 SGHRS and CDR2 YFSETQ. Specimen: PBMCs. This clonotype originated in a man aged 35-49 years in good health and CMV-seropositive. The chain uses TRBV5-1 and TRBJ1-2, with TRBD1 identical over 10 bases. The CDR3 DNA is TGCGCCAGCAGCTTGACTTCGGGACAGGGGAATAGTGGCTACACCTTC. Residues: CASSLTSGQGNSGYTF.